The sequence of this T cell receptor (beta chain) was determined in a study of beta chain features in type 1 diabetes. V gave up 2 bases and J gave up 10 bases, with 11 bases separating them. The CDR3 covers 12 residues. Germline V gene sequence: CDR1 MDHEN, CDR2 SYDVKM. With respect to this clone: Antigen unknown.

Study findings and constraints: More deletions and fewer insertions at VDJ junctions were seen in type 1 diabetes patients.

The isolated RNA, all of it, was reverse transcribed, so expressed TCRB transcripts were what got sequenced. Clones were read by immunoSEQ multiplex PCR, and TCRdb kept only the in-frame ones, dropping some. The sample has 150,000 to 170,000 clones, under 9.5% seen once. The clonotype comes from a man aged 18-30 years in good health. The chain is built from TRBV28 and TRBJ1-2; D ambiguous. Sequenced material: central memory CD4+ T cells from blood. The CDR3 sequence: CASSLRDSDYTF. The CDR3 DNA is TGTGCCAGCAGTTTACGGGATTCTGACTACACCTTC.